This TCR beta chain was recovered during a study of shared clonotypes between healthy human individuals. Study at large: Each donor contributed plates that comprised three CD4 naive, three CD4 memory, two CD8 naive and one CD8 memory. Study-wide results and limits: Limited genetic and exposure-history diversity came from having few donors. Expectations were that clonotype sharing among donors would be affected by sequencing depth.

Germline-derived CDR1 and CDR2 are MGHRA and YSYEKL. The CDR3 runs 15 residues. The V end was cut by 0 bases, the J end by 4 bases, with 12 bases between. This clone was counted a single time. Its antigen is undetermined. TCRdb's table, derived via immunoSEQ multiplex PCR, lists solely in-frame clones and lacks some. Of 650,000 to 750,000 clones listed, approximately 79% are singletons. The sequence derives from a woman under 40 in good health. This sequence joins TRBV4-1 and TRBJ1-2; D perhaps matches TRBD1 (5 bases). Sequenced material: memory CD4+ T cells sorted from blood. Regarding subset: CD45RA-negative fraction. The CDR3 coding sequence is TGCGCCAGCAGCCAAGAATCCGACAGCTTCTATGGCTACACCTTC. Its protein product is CASSQESDSFYGYTF.